The sequence of this T cell receptor (beta chain) was determined in a study of T cell clones after liver transplantation. Only in-frame clones appear in the TCRdb table, and some are missing; sequencing was by immunoSEQ multiplex PCR. Here the sample spans roughly 65,000 clones, nearly 95% being singletons. This clone was recorded only once. Unmatched junction bases numbered 5, after V lost 2 bases and J lost 6 bases. CDR3 length: 14 residues. Looked up from germline, CDR1 is ENHRY and CDR2 is SYGVKD. The genes are TRBV10-3 and TRBJ1-1, with TRBD1 matching 8 bases. Sequencing used CD4+ T cells from blood, obtained about 26 months after liver transplant. The TCR originated in a human patient who received a liver transplant. Some T cells may have originated in the graft donor. In DNA form, the CDR3 reads TGTGCCATCAGTGAGGACAGGGGCGGCGCTGAAGCTTTCTTT. It yields the protein CAISEDRGGAEAFF.